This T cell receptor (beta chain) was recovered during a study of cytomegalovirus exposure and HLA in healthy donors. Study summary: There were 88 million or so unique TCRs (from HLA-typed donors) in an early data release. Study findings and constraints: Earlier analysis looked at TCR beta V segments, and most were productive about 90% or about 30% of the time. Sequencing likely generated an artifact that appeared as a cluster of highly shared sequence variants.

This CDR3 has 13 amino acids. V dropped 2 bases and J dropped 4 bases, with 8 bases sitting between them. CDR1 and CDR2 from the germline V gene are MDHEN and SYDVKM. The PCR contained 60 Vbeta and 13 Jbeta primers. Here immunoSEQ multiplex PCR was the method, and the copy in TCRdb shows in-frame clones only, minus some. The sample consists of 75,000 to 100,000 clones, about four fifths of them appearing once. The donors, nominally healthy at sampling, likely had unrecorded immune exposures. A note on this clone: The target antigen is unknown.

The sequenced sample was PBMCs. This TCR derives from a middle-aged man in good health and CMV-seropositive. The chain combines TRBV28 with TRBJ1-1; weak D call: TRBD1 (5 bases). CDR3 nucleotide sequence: TGTGCCAGCAGTTTAAGGGGTTTCACTGAAGCTTTCTTT. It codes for CASSLRGFTEAFF.